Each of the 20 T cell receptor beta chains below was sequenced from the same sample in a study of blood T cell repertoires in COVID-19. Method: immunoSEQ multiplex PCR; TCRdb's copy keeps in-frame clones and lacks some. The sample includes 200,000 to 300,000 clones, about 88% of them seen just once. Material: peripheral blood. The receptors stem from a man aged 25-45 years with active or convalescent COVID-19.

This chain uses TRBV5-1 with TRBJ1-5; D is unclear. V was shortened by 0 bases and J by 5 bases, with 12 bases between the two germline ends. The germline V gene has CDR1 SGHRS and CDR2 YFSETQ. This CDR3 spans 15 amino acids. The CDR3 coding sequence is TGCGCCAGCAGCTTGGACTCCGGGCGGGATCAGCCCCAGCATTTT. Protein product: CASSLDSGRDQPQHF.

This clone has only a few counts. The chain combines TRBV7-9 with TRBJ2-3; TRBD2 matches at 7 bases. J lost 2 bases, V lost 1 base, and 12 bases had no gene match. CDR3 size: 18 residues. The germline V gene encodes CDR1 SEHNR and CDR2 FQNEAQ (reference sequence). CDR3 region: CASSLEYSISGDTDTQYF. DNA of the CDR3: TGTGCCAGCAGCTTAGAGTATAGTATAAGCGGGGACACAGATACGCAGTATTTT.

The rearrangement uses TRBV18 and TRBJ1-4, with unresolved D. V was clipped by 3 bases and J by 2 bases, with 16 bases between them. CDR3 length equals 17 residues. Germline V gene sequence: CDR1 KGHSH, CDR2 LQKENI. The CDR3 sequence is CASSPYGLLGTNEKLFF. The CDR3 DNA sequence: TGTGCCAGCTCACCTTATGGACTTTTAGGGACTAATGAAAAACTGTTTTTT. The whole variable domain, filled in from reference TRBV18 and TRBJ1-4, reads NAGVMQNPRHLVRRRGQEARLRCSPMKGHSHVYWYRQLPEEGLKFMVYLQKENIIDESGMPKERFSAEFPKEGPSILRIQQVVRGDSAAYFCASSPYGLLGTNEKLFFGSGTQLSVL.

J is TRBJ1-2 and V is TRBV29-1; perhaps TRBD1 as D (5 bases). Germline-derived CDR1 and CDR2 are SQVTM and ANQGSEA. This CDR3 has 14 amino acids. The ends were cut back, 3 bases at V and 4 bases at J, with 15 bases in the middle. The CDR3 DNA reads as TGCAGCGTTGATTTGGCAGGGAATACCTATGGCTACACCTTC. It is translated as CSVDLAGNTYGYTF.

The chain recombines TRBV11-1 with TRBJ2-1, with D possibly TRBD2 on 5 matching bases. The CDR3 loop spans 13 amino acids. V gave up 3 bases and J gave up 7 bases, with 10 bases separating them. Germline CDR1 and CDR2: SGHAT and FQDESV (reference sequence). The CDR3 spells CASSLRTENEQFF. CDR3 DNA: TGTGCCAGCAGCTTGCGGACTGAGAATGAGCAGTTCTTC.

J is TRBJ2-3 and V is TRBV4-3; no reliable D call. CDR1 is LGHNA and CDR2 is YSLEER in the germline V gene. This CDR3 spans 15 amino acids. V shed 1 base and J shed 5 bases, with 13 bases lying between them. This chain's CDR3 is CASSQVSLSGDTQYF. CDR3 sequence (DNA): TGCGCCAGCAGCCAAGTCTCCCTATCGGGAGATACGCAGTATTTT.

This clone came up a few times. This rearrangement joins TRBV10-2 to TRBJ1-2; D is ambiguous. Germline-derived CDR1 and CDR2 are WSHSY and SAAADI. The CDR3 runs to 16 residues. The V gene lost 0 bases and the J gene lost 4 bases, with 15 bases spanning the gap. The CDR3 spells CASSESLAGSSYGYTF. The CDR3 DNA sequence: TGCGCCAGCAGTGAGTCTCTCGCGGGCAGCAGCTATGGCTACACCTTC.

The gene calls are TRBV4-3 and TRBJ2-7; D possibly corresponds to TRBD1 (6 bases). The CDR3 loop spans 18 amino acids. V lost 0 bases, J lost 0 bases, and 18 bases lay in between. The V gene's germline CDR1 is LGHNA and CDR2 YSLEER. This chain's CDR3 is CASSQDNLGGTTSYEQYF. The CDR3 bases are TGCGCCAGCAGCCAAGATAATTTAGGGGGAACTACCTCCTACGAGCAGTACTTC.

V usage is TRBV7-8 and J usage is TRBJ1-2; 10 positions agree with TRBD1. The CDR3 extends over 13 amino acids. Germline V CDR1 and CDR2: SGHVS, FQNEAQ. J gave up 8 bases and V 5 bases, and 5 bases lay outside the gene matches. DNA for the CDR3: TGTGCCAGCAGCGACGACAGGGGGCACGGCTACACCTTC. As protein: CASSDDRGHGYTF.

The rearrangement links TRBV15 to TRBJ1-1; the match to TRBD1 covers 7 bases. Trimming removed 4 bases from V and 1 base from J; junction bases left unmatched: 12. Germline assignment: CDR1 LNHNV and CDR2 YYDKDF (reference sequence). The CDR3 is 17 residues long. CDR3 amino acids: CATSTRPRGTENTEAFF. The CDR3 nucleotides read TGTGCCACCAGCACGAGACCGAGGGGGACAGAGAACACTGAAGCTTTCTTT.

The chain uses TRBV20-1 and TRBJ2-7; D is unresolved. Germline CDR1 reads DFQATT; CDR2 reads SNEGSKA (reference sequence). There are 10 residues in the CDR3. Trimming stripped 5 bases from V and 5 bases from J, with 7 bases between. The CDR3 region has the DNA TGCAGTGCTGGCCAACACGAGCAGTACTTC. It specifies CSAGQHEQYF.

The CDR3 here is CASFEGGAKDTQYF. CDR3 coding DNA: TGTGCCAGCTTCGAGGGGGGGGCCAAAGATACGCAGTATTTT. The chain joins TRBV6-5 to TRBJ2-3, with D perhaps matching TRBD2 (7 bases). Trimming left V 8 bases short and J 5 bases short, with 17 bases between. This CDR3 comprises 14 residues. From germline, CDR1 is MNHEY and CDR2 SVGAGI.

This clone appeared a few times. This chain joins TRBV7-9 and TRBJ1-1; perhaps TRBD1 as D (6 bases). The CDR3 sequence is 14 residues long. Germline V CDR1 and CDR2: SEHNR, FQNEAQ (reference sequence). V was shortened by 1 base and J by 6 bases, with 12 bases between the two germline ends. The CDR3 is CASSLEAGAAEAFF. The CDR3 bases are TGTGCCAGCAGCTTAGAGGCGGGGGCCGCTGAAGCTTTCTTT.

Here the CDR3 DNA reads TGTGCCTGGAGTGCAGGGGGGTCGGTGAATTCACCCCTCCACTTT. It specifies CAWSAGGSVNSPLHF. The V gene is TRBV30, the J gene TRBJ1-6; TRBD1 matches at 7 bases. The V gene end was trimmed by 1 base and the J gene end by 7 bases; junction bases not matched to a gene: 7. The CDR3 is 15 residues long. Germline CDR1 reads GTSNPN; CDR2 reads SVGIG (reference sequence).

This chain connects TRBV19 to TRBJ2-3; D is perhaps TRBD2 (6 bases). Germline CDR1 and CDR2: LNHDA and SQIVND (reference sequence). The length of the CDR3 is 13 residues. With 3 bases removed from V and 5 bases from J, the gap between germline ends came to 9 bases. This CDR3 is CASSMSGEDTQYF. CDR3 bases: TGTGCCAGTAGTATGTCGGGGGAAGATACGCAGTATTTT.

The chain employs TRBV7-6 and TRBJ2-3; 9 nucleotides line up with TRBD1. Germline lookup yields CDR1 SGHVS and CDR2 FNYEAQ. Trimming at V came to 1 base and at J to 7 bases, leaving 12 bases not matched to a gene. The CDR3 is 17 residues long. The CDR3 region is CASSLGQGTGPLNTQYF. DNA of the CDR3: TGTGCCAGCAGCTTAGGCCAAGGGACAGGGCCTCTGAATACGCAGTATTTT. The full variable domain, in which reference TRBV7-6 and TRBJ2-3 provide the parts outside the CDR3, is GAGVSQSPRYKVTKRGQDVALRCDPISGHVSLYWYRQALGQGPEFLTYFNYEAQQDKSGLPNDRFSAERPEGSISTLTIQRTEQRDSAMYRCASSLGQGTGPLNTQYFGPGTRLTVL.

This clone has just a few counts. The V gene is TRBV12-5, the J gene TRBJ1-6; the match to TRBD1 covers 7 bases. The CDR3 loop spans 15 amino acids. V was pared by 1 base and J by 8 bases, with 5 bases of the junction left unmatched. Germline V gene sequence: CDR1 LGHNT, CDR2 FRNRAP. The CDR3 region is CASGLGEGADSPLHF. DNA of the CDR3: TGTGCTAGTGGTTTGGGCGAGGGGGCCGATTCACCCCTCCACTTT.

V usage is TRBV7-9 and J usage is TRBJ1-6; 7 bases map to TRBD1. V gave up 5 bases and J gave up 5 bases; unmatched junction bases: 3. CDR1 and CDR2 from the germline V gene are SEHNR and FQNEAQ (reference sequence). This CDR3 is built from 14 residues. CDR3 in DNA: TGTGCCAGCAGCACAGACAGGGATAATTCACCCCTCCACTTT. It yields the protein CASSTDRDNSPLHF.

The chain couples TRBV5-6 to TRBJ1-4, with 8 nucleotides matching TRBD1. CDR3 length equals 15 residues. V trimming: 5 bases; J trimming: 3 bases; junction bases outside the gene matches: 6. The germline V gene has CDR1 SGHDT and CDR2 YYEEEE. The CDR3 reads CASSNQGAANEKLFF. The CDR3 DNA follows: TGTGCCAGCAGTAACCAGGGGGCGGCTAATGAAAAACTGTTTTTT.

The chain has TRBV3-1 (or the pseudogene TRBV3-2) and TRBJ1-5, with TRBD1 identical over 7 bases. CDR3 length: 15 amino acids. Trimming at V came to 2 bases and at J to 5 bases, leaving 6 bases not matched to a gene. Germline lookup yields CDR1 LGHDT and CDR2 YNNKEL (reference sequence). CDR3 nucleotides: TGTGCCAGCAGCCAACGACAGGGCACCCATCAGCCCCAGCATTTT. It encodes CASSQRQGTHQPQHF.